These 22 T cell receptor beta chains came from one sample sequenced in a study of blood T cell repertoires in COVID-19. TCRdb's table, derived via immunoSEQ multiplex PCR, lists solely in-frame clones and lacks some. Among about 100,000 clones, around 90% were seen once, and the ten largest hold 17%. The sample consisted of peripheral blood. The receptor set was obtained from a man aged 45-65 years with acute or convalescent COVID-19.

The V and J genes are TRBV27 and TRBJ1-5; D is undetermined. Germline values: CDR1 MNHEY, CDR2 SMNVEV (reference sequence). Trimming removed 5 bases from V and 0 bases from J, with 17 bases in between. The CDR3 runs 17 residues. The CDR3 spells CASSRDSTGYSNQPQHF. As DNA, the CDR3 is TGTGCCAGCAGTCGGGATTCGACGGGCTATAGCAATCAGCCCCAGCATTTT.

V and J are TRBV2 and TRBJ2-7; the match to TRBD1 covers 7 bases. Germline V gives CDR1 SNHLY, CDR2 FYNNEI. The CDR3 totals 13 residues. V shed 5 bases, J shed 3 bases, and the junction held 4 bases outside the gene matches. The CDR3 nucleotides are TGTGCCAGCAGTTACAGGGGCCTCTACGAGCAGTACTTC. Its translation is CASSYRGLYEQYF.

The CDR3 is CSVVPRDYYGYTF. Here the CDR3 DNA reads TGCAGCGTCGTTCCCCGGGACTACTATGGCTACACCTTC. V gene TRBV29-1 combines with J gene TRBJ1-2; perhaps TRBD1 as D (5 bases). The V end lost 6 bases, the J end lost 3 bases, and 14 bases lay between the germline ends. CDR1 and CDR2 (germline): SQVTM, ANQGSEA. CDR3 length: 13 residues.

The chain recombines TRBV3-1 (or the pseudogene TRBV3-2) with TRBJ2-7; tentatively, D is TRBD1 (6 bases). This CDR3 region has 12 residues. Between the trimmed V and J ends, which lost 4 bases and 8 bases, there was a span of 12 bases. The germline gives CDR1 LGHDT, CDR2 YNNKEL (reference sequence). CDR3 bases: TGTGCCAGCAGCCCGAAACAGGGACAGCAGTACTTC. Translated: CASSPKQGQQYF.

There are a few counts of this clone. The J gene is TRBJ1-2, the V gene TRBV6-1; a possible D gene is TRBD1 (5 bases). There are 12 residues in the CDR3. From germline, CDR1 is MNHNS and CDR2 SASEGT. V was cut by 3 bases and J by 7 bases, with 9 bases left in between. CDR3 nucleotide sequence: TGTGCCAGCAGTGATGGAGGGACTGGCTACACCTTC. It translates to CASSDGGTGYTF.

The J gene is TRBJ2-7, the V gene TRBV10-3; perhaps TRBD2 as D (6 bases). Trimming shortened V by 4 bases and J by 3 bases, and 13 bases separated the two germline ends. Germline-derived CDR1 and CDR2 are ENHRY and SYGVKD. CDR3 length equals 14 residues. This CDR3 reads CAISAVGGIYEQYF. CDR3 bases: TGTGCCATCAGTGCCGTGGGAGGTATCTACGAGCAGTACTTC.

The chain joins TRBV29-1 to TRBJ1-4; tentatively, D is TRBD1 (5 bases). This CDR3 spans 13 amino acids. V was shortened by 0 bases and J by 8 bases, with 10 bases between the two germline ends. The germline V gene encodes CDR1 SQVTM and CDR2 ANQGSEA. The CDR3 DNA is TGCAGCGTTGAAGAACAGGCAGGGGAAAAACTGTTTTTT. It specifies CSVEEQAGEKLFF.

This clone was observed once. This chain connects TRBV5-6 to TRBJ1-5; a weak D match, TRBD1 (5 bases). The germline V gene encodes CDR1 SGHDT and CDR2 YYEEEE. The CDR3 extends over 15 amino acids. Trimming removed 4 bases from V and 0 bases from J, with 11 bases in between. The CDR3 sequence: CASSQGLYSNQPQHF. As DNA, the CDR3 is TGTGCCAGCAGCCAGGGACTTTATAGCAATCAGCCCCAGCATTTT. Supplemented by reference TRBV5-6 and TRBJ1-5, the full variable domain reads DAGVTQSPTHLIKTRGQQVTLRCSPKSGHDTVSWYQQALGQGPQFIFQYYEEEERQRGNFPDRFSGHQFPNYSSELNVNALLLGDSALYLCASSQGLYSNQPQHFGDGTRLSIL.

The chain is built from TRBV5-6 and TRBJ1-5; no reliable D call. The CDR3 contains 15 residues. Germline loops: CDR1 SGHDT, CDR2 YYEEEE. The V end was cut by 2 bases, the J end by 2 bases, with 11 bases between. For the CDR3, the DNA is TGTGCCAGCAGCTTTTCGTCCAGTGGCAATCAGCCCCAGCATTTT. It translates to CASSFSSSGNQPQHF.

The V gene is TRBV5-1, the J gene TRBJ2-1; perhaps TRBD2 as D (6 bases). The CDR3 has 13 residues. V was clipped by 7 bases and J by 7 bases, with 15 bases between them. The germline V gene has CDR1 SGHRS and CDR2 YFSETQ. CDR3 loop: CASGQGGRNEQFF. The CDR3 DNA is TGCGCCAGCGGGCAGGGAGGCCGGAATGAGCAGTTCTTC.

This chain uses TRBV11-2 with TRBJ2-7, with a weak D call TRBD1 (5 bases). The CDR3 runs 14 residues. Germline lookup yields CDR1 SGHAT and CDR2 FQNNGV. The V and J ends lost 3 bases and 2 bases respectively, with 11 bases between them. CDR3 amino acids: CASSLRQFAYEQYF. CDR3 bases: TGTGCCAGCAGCTTGAGACAGTTCGCCTACGAGCAGTACTTC.

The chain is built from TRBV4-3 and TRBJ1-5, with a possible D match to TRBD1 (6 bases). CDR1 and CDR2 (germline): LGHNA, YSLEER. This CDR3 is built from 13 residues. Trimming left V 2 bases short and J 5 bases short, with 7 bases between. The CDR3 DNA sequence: TGCGCCAGCAGCCAAAACAGGGATCAGCCCCAGCATTTT. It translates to CASSQNRDQPQHF.

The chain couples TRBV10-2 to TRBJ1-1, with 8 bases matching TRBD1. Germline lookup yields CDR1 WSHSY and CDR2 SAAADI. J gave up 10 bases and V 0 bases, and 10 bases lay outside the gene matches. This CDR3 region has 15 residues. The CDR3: CASSESGTGTGLAFF. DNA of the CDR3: TGCGCCAGCAGTGAGTCGGGGACAGGTACGGGATTAGCTTTCTTT.

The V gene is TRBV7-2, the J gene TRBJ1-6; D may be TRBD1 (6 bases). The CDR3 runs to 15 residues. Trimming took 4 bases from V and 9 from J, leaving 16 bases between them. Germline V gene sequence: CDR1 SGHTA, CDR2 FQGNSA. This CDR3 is CASSSSGEGSSPLHF. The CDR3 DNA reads TGTGCCAGCAGCTCATCAGGGGAGGGAAGTTCACCCCTCCACTTT. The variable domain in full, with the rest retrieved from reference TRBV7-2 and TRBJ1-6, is GAGVSQSPSNKVTEKGKDVELRCDPISGHTALYWYRQSLGQGLEFLIYFQGNSAPDKSGLPSDRFSAERTGGSVSTLTIQRTQQEDSAVYLCASSSSGEGSSPLHFGNGTRLTVT.

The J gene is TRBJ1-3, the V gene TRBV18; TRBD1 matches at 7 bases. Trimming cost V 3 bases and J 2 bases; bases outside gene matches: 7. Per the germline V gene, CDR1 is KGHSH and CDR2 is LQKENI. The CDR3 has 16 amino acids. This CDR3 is CASSPTTGQAGNTIYF. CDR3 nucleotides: TGTGCCAGCTCACCTACGACAGGGCAGGCTGGAAACACCATATATTTT.

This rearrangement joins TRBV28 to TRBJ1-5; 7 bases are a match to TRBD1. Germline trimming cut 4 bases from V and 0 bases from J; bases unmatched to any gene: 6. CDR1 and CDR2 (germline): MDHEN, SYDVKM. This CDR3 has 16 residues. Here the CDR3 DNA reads TGTGCCAGCAGTTCATCAGGGGGTCCTAGCAATCAGCCCCAGCATTTT. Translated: CASSSSGGPSNQPQHF. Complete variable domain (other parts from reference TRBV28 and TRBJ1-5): DVKVTQSSRYLVKRTGEKVFLECVQDMDHENMFWYRQDPGLGLRLIYFSYDVKMKEKGDIPEGYSVSREKKERFSLILESASTNQTSMYLCASSSSGGPSNQPQHFGDGTRLSIL.

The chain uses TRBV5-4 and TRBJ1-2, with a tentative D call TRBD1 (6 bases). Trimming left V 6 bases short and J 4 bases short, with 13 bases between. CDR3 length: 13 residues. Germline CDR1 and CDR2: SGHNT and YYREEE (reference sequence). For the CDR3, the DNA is TGTGCCAGCAACCTAGGGGGGGCCTATGGCTACACCTTC. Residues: CASNLGGAYGYTF. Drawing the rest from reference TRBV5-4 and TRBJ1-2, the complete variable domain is ETGVTQSPTHLIKTRGQQVTLRCSSQSGHNTVSWYQQALGQGPQFIFQYYREEENGRGNFPPRFSGLQFPNYSSELNVNALELDDSALYLCASNLGGAYGYTFGSGTRLTVV.

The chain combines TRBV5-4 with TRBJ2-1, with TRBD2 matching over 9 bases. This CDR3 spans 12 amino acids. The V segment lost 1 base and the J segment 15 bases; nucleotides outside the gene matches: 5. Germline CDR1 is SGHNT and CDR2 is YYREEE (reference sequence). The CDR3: CASSLWRGGPFF. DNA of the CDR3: TGTGCCAGCAGCTTGTGGCGGGGGGGTCCGTTCTTC.

CDR3: CASSPPSTSSGELFF. In DNA, the CDR3 is TGTGCCAGCTCACCACCGTCCACTAGTTCCGGGGAGCTGTTTTTT. The J gene is TRBJ2-2, the V gene TRBV18; tentatively, D is TRBD2 (5 bases). CDR1 KGHSH and CDR2 LQKENI come from the germline V gene. The length of the CDR3 is 15 residues. The V end was cut by 0 bases, the J end by 6 bases, with 11 bases between.

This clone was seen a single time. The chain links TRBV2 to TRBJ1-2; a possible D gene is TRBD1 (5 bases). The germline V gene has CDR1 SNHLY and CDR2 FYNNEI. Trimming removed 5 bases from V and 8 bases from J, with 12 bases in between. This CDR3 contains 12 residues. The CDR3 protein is CASSYRQIGYTF. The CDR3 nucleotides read TGTGCCAGCAGTTATCGACAGATAGGCTACACCTTC.

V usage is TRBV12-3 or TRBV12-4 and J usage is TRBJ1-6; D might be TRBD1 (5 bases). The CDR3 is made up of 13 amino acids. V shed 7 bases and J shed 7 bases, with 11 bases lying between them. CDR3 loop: CASKNGANSPLHF. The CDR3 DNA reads TGTGCCAGCAAGAATGGGGCCAATTCACCCCTCCACTTT.

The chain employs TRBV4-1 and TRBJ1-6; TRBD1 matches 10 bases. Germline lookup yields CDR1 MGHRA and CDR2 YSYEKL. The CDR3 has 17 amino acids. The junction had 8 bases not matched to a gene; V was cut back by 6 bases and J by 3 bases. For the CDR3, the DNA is TGCGCCAGCAGGGAAGTAGGACAGGGGGTCTATAATTCACCCCTCCACTTT. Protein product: CASREVGQGVYNSPLHF.